This record covers a single T cell receptor (beta chain). V was shortened by 8 bases and J by 5 bases, with 10 bases between the two germline ends. The germline V gene has CDR1 MNHNS and CDR2 SASEGT. CDR3 size: 12 residues. How the authors handled the data: Estimation of nucleated cell counts relied on the amplification of reference gene primers. Only in-frame clones appear in the TCRdb table, and some are missing; sequencing was by immunoSEQ multiplex PCR. That table furnishes V, J and clone size, whereas the DNA furnished D and trimming. The sample consists of about 98,000 clones, 75% to 85% of them appearing once. This sample is part of a study of blood T cell repertoires in COVID-19.

Input material: peripheral blood. V usage is TRBV6-1 and J usage is TRBJ1-5; D possibly corresponds to TRBD1 (5 bases). The receptor's source is a man between 65 and 80 years old with acute or convalescent COVID-19. The chain's CDR3 is CASQGGDQPQHF. The CDR3 nucleotides read TGTGCCAGCCAGGGTGGTGATCAGCCCCAGCATTTT.